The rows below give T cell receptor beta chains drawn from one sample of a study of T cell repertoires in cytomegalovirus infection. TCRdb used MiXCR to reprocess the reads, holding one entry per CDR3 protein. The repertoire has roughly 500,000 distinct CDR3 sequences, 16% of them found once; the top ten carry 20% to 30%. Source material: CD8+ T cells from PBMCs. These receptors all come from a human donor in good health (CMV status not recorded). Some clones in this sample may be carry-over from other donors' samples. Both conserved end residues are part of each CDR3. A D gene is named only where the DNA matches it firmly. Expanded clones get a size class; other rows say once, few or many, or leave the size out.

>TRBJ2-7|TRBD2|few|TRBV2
TGTGCCAGCCGAGGGGGACTAGAGTACTTC
CASRGGLEYF
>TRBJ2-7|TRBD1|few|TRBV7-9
TGTGCCAGCAGCTTATTAGGACAGGGTTCCTACGAGCAGTACTTC
CASSLLGQGSYEQYF
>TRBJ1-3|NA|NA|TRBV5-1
TGCGCCAGCAGCTCTGGGGGGACGCCCAGCTCTGGAAACACCATATATTTT
CASSSGGTPSSGNTIYF
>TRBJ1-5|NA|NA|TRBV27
TGTGCCGCAGGTCGGCCCCAGGATTCCGGGCCCCAGCATTTT
CAAGRPQDSGPQHF
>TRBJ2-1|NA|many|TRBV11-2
TGTGCCAGCAGCTTAGGTGGCCAGGGTCGATACAATGAGCAGTTCTTC
CASSLGGQGRYNEQFF
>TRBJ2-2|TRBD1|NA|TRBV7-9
TGTGCCAGCAGCCGGGGACAGCTGAACACCGGGGAGCTGTTTTTT
CASSRGQLNTGELFF
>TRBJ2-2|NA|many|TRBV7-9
TGTGCCAGCAGCTGGGAGAACACCGGGGAGCTGTTTTTT
CASSWENTGELFF
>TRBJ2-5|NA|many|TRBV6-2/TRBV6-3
TGTGCCAGCAGTTACCACCCCCGGGGGTCGGAGACCCAGTACTTC
CASSYHPRGSETQYF
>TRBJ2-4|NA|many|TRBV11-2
TGTGCCAGCAGCATTTACCCAGGTGTAGCCAAAAACATTCAGTACTTC
CASSIYPGVAKNIQYF
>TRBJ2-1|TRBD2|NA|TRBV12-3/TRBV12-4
TGTGCCAGCTTAAGGGGCCTACTAGCGAGGCTCGGCAATGAGCAGTTCTTC
CASLRGLLARLGNEQFF
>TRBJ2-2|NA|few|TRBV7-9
TGTGCCAGCAGCGGGGGGACTGGCACCGGGGAGCTGTTTTTT
CASSGGTGTGELFF
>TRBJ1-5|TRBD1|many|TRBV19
TGTGCCAGTAGTATCTATCAGTCTACAGGGGGTCAGCCCCAGCATTTT
CASSIYQSTGGQPQHF
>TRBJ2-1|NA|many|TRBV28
TGTGCCAGCAGTTTACTTGAGGGCAATGAGCAGTTCTTC
CASSLLEGNEQFF
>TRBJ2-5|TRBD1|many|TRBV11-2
TGTGCCAGCAGCTTGACAGGGTCTATTCGAGAGACCCAGTACTTC
CASSLTGSIRETQYF
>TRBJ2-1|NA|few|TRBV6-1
TGTGCCAGCAGTGAAGCGGGGGGTAGGGTCTACAATGAGCAGTTCTTC
CASSEAGGRVYNEQFF
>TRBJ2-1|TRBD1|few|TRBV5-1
TGCGCCAGCAGCGACGGACAGGGCCTAAGCTCCTACAATGAGCAGTTCTTC
CASSDGQGLSSYNEQFF
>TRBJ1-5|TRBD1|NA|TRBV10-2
TGCGCCAGCAGAGATACAGGGGGTATACAGCCCCAGCATTTT
CASRDTGGIQPQHF
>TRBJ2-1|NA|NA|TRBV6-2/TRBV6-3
TGTGCCAGCAGTTACTCGGGGGTATTGGATGAGCAGTTCTTC
CASSYSGVLDEQFF
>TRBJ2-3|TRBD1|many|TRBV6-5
TGTGCCAGCAGTCCGGACAGGATAAACACAGATACGCAGTATTTT
CASSPDRINTDTQYF
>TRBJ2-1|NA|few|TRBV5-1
TGCGCCAGCAGCTCATCGAAGTTGACAGTCTCCTACAATGAGCAGTTCTTC
CASSSSKLTVSYNEQFF
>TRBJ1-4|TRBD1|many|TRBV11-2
TGTGCCAGCAGCCCATCAGAGGGGGGGGACAGGGGAGAAAAACTGTTTTTT
CASSPSEGGDRGEKLFF
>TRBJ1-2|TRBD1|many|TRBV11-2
TGTGCCAGCAGCTGGAAAGACAGGGAAGATGGCTACACCTTC
CASSWKDREDGYTF
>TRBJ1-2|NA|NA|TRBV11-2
TGTGCCAGCAGCTTAAGGACAGTCCTTCGTGGAGGCTACACCTTC
CASSLRTVLRGGYTF
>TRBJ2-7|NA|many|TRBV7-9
TGTGCCAGCAGTTCCACTAAAGGCTACGAGCAGTACTTC
CASSSTKGYEQYF
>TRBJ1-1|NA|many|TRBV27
TGTGCCAGCAGTTTATTTGCGCTCACTGAAGCTTTCTTT
CASSLFALTEAFF
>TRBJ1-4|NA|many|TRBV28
TGTGCCAGCAGTCGGAGCAGGATTTATGAAAAACTGTTTTTT
CASSRSRIYEKLFF
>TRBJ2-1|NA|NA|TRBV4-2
TGTGCCAGCAGCCAAGGGACAGAGGCTAGCGGATACAATGAGCAGTTCTTC
CASSQGTEASGYNEQFF
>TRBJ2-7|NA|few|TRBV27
TGTGCCAGCAGTTTGTCCCCAGGCTACGAGCAGTACTTC
CASSLSPGYEQYF
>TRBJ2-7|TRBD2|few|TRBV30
TGTGCCTGCACCGGGACTAGCAGAATGTACGAGCAGTACTTC
CACTGTSRMYEQYF
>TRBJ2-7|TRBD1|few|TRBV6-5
TGTGCCAGCAGGGAACTACACCGGGACAGGGACTACGAGCAGTACTTC
CASRELHRDRDYEQYF
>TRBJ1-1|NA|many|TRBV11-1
TGTGCCAGCAGTTCTAGACACCCCGACACTGAAGCTTTCTTT
CASSSRHPDTEAFF
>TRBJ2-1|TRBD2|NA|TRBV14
TGTGCCAGCAGCCCGATAGCGGGAGGGGTCGATGAGCAGTTCTTC
CASSPIAGGVDEQFF
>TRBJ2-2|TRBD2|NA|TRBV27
TGTGCCAGCAGTTCTGAGCTAGCGGGGAAGAACACCGGGGAGCTGTTTTTT
CASSSELAGKNTGELFF
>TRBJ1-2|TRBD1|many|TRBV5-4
TGTGCCAGCAGCTCCGGGACAGGGAAGCTGGGCTACACCTTC
CASSSGTGKLGYTF
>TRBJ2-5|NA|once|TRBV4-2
TGTGCCAGCAGCCAAGATCGATCAGAGACCCAGTACTTC
CASSQDRSETQYF
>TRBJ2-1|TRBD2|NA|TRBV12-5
TGTGCTAGTGGTTCCCCATCATCACTAGCGGGCGTGACCTACAATGAGCAGTTCTTC
CASGSPSSLAGVTYNEQFF
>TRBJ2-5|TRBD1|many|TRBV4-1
TGCGCCAGCAGCGAGCCCCAAGGGACAGGTGGCGCGGAGACCCAGTACTTC
CASSEPQGTGGAETQYF
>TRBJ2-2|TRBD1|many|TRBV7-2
TGTGCCAGCAGTACGACGGGACAGGGGAACACCGGGGAGCTGTTTTTT
CASSTTGQGNTGELFF
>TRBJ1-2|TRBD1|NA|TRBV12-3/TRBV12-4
TGTGCCAGCAGCACATCCGGGACAGTCCCCGGCTTCTATGGCTACACCTTC
CASSTSGTVPGFYGYTF
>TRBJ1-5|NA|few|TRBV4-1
TGCGCCAGCAGCCAAGCGAGCCAGGGTTACAATCAGCCCCAGCATTTT
CASSQASQGYNQPQHF
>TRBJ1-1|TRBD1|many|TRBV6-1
TGTGCCAGCAGTGAAGACAGGGGGGCGAACACTGAAGCTTTCTTT
CASSEDRGANTEAFF
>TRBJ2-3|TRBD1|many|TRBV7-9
TGTGCCAGCAGCCCGACAGGGTTAACAGATACGCAGTATTTT
CASSPTGLTDTQYF
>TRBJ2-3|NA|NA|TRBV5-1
TGCGCCAGCAGCTTGGATAGGGGCACCACAGATACGCAGTATTTT
CASSLDRGTTDTQYF